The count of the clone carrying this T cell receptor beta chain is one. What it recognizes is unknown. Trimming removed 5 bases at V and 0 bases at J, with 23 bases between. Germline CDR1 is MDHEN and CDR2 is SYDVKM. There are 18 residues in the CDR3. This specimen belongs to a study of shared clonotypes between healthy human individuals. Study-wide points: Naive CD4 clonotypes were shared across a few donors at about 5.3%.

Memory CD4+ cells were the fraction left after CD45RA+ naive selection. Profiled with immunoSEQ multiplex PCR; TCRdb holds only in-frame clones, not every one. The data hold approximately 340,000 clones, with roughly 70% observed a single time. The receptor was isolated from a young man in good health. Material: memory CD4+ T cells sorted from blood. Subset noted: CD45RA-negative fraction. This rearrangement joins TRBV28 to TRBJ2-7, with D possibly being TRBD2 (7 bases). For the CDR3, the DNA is TGTGCCAGCAGTCCGACAGGCCCAGGACTAGGGCACTCCTACGAGCAGTACTTC. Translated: CASSPTGPGLGHSYEQYF.